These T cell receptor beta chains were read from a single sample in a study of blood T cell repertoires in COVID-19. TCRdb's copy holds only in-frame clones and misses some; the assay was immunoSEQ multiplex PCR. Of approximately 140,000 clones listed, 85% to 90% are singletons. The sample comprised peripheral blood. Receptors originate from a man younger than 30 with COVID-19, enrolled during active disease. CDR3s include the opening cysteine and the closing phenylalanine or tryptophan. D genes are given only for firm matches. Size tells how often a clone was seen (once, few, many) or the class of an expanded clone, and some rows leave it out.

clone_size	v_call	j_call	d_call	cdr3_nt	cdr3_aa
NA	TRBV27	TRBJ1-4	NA	TGTGCCAGCAGTTTCGGGGGGGAAAACGAAAAACTGCTTTTT	CASSFGGENEKLLF
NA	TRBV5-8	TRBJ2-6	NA	TGTGCCAGCAGCTTGTTTATAAGAACAGGTTCTGGGGCCAACGTCCTGACTTTC	CASSLFIRTGSGANVLTF
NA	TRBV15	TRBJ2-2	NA	TGTGCCAGGGCTTTGACAAACCGCACCGGGGAGCTGTTTTTT	CARALTNRTGELFF
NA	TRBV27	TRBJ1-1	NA	TGTGCCAGCAGACAGGATGGGAACACTGAAGCTTTCTTT	CASRQDGNTEAFF
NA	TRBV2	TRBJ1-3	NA	TGTGCCAGCAGCGTTGACAGAAGCTCTGGAAACACCATATATTTT	CASSVDRSSGNTIYF
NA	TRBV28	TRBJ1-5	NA	TGTGCCAGCAGAAATGGCGGAGGATGGAGCAATCAGCCCCAGCATTTT	CASRNGGGWSNQPQHF
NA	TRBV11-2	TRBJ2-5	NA	TGTGCCAGCAGCTTAGAGGGACTGTTGCAAGAGACCCAGTACTTC	CASSLEGLLQETQYF
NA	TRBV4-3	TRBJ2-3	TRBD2	TGCGCCAGCAGCCAGACTAGCGTGAGGACAGATACGCAGTATTTT	CASSQTSVRTDTQYF
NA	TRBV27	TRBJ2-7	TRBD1	TGTGCCAGCAGTCCTCGACAGGGCGAACCAACCTACGAGCAGTACTTC	CASSPRQGEPTYEQYF
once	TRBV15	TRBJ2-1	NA	TGTGCCACCAGCAGAGACGAGGGTAGGTCCTACAATGAGCAGTTCTTC	CATSRDEGRSYNEQFF
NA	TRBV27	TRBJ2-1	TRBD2	TGTGCCAGCAGTTTAACGGGGACTAGCGGGAGGACCAAGCAGTTCTTC	CASSLTGTSGRTKQFF
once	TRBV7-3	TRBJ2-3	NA	TGTGCCAGCAGTCGTGGCCTTACCGGCACAGATACGCAGTATTTT	CASSRGLTGTDTQYF
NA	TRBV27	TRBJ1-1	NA	TGTGCCAGCAGGCTCGGAGATACAGGGACGGCTGCTTTCTTT	CASRLGDTGTAAFF
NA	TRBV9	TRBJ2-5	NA	TGTGCCAGCAGCGTATTGTCAGGCAACCAAGAGACCCAGTACTTC	CASSVLSGNQETQYF
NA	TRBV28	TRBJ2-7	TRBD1	TGTGCCAGCAGTCCTTACCCCCCTGGACAGGGCCCTGACGAGCAGTACTTC	CASSPYPPGQGPDEQYF
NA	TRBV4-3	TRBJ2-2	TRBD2	TGCGCCAGCAGCCAGGACGGACTAGCGGGAGGCACCGGGGAGCTGTTTTTT	CASSQDGLAGGTGELFF
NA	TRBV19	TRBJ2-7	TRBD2	TGTGCCAGTAGTCCCGGACTAGCGAGGTACGAGCAGTACTTC	CASSPGLARYEQYF
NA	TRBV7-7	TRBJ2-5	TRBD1	TGTGCTAGCAGCCTAGACAGGGGTGAGACCCAGTACTTC	CASSLDRGETQYF
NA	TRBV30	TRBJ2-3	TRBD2	TGTGCCTGCGGACTAGTTTTGGCAGATACGCAGTATTTT	CACGLVLADTQYF
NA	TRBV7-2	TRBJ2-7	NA	TGTGCCAGCAGCTTAGGACTGCGCTACGAGCAGTACTTC	CASSLGLRYEQYF
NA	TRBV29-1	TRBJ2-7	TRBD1	TGCAGCGTAACAGGGGGAGCGAACTACGAGCAGTACTTC	CSVTGGANYEQYF